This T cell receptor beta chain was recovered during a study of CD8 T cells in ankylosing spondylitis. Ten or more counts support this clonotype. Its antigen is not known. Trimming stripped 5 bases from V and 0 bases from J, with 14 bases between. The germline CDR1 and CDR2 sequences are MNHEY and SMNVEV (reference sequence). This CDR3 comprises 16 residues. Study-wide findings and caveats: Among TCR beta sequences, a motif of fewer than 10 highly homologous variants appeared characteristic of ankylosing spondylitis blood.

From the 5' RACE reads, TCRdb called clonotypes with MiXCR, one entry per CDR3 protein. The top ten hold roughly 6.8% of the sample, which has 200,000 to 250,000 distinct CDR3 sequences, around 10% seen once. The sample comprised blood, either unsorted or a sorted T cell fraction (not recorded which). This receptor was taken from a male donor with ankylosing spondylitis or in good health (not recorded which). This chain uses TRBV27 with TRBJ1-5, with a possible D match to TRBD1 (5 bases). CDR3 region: CASSAGRILSNQPQHF. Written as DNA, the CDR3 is TGTGCCAGCAGTGCGGGACGGATCCTTAGCAATCAGCCCCAGCATTTT.